A single sample is the source of the 14 T cell receptor beta chains below, sequenced in a study of CD8+CD57+ T cells in acquired aplastic anemia. Genomic DNA, the template, was used for profiling of the TCR beta VDJ and CDR3. Each CDR3 protein gets one entry after TCRdb re-called the reads with MiXCR. The sample carries about 190,000 distinct CDR3 sequences, roughly half recorded once. Whoever was chosen for sequencing had shown CD8+CD57+ cell expansion by flow cytometry. The sequencing input was sorted CD4+, CD8+, or CD8+CD57+ T cells (not recorded which) from PBMCs. The receptors come from a human donor with aplastic anemia.

The CDR3 spells CASSPPGAQDTQYF. The CDR3 nucleotides read TGTGCCAGCTCACCACCCGGGGCCCAGGATACGCAGTATTTT. The V call is TRBV18, the J call TRBJ2-3; D is tentatively TRBD1 or TRBD2 (5 bases each). The CDR3 extends over 14 amino acids. Germline V CDR1 and CDR2: KGHSH, LQKENI. V was trimmed by 0 bases and J by 6 bases, leaving 10 bases between them.

The chain combines TRBV7-8 with TRBJ2-5, with D perhaps matching TRBD1 (6 bases). Trimming stripped 0 bases from V and 10 bases from J, with 6 bases between. Germline CDR1 and CDR2: SGHVS and FQNEAQ. This CDR3 comprises 11 residues. CDR3 nucleotide sequence: TGTGCCAGCAGCTTAGCAGGGGGCCAGTACTTC. Encoded protein: CASSLAGGQYF.

The V and J genes are TRBV29-1 and TRBJ2-2; tentative D call: TRBD1 (6 bases). Trimming shortened V by 8 bases and J by 0 bases, and 13 bases separated the two germline ends. The CDR3 sequence is 14 residues long. The V gene's germline CDR1 is SQVTM and CDR2 ANQGSEA. The CDR3 region has the DNA TGCAGCAGCCCGGGACACTCGAACACCGGGGAGCTGTTTTTT. It is translated as CSSPGHSNTGELFF.

This clonotype has at least ten counts. The chain uses TRBV30 and TRBJ2-7, with unresolved D. The germline V gene encodes CDR1 GTSNPN and CDR2 SVGIG (reference sequence). The CDR3 is 12 residues long. V was clipped by 1 base and J by 1 base, with 5 bases between them. CDR3 residues: CAWSAGSYEQYF. The DNA of the CDR3 is TGTGCCTGGAGTGCCGGGTCCTACGAGCAGTACTTC.

This clonotype has at least ten counts. The chain joins TRBV12-3 or TRBV12-4 to TRBJ2-7, with D perhaps TRBD1 (6 bases). The CDR3 contains 15 residues. V lost 2 bases to trimming and J lost 3 bases, with 14 bases between them. The CDR3 spells CASSLHRVDGYEQYF. CDR3 nucleotides: TGTGCCAGCAGTTTACACAGGGTGGACGGCTACGAGCAGTACTTC.

This chain connects TRBV2 to TRBJ2-1; D gene uncertain. Trimming removed 6 bases from V and 4 bases from J, with 22 bases in between. The CDR3 has 17 residues. The germline V gene encodes CDR1 SNHLY and CDR2 FYNNEI. The CDR3 here is CASSPSPPLPHYNEQFF. The CDR3 DNA sequence: TGTGCCAGCAGCCCCTCTCCACCGCTACCACATTACAATGAGCAGTTCTTC.

V gene TRBV5-1 combines with J gene TRBJ2-3; perhaps TRBD2 as D (6 bases). CDR1 is SGHRS and CDR2 is YFSETQ in the germline V gene. The ends were cut back, 2 bases at V and 6 bases at J, with 10 bases in the middle. The length of the CDR3 is 13 residues. The CDR3 DNA reads as TGCGCCAGCAGCTTAAGCGGGTTGGATACGCAGTATTTT. It specifies CASSLSGLDTQYF. Combining the CDR3 with reference TRBV5-1 and TRBJ2-3 gives the whole variable domain KAGVTQTPRYLIKTRGQQVTLSCSPISGHRSVSWYQQTPGQGLQFLFEYFSETQRNKGNFPGRFSGRQFSNSRSEMNVSTLELGDSALYLCASSLSGLDTQYFGPGTRLTVL.

This clonotype was seen ten or more times. The chain joins TRBV7-2 to TRBJ1-1; tentatively, D is TRBD1 (6 bases). V gave up 0 bases and J gave up 3 bases, with 14 bases separating them. Germline CDR1 is SGHTA and CDR2 is FQGNSA. CDR3 length equals 16 residues. For the CDR3, the DNA is TGTGCCAGCAGCTTAGCCGGGGGGCGCTTAGACACTGAAGCTTTCTTT. As protein: CASSLAGGRLDTEAFF.

This clonotype was found many times. V and J are TRBV11-2 and TRBJ1-6; tentative D call: TRBD1 (5 bases). This CDR3 region has 14 residues. Between the trimmed V and J ends, which lost 6 bases and 13 bases, there was a span of 19 bases. Germline V gives CDR1 SGHAT, CDR2 FQNNGV. CDR3: CASSPGTRELPLHF. CDR3 bases: TGTGCCAGCAGTCCCGGGACCCGAGAGCTCCCCCTCCACTTT.

Comments on this clonotype: The final CDR3 position lacks the conserved phenylalanine or tryptophan, pointing to a likely read error. The rearrangement joins TRBV6-1 to TRBJ2-5; possibly TRBD2 for D (5 bases). CDR3 length: 13 amino acids. The germline V gene encodes CDR1 MNHNS and CDR2 SASEGT. The CDR3 DNA reads as TGTGCCAATCAACCGGGGTTAAGGGAGACTCAGTACTCC. This sequence encodes CANQPGLRETQYS.

Details on this clonotype: This CDR3 fails to terminate in the conserved phenylalanine or tryptophan, so it likely reflects a read error. V gene TRBV24-1 combines with J gene TRBJ1-2, with 9 nucleotides matching TRBD1. The V gene end was trimmed by 5 bases and the J gene end by 8 bases; junction bases not matched to a gene: 8. Per germline, CDR1 KGHDR and CDR2 SFDVKD. The length of the CDR3 is 14 residues. CDR3 in amino acids: CATSAQQGAEGYTL. The CDR3 DNA follows: TGTGCCACCAGTGCTCAACAGGGGGCTGAGGGCTACACCCTC.

This clonotype has ten or more counts. V usage is TRBV19 and J usage is TRBJ2-1, with TRBD2 as a possible D gene (6 bases). The CDR3 runs to 16 residues. Germline V lookup: CDR1 LNHDA, CDR2 SQIVND (reference sequence). With 1 base removed from V and 8 bases from J, the gap between germline ends came to 18 bases. CDR3 sequence reads: CASSIVGGLKTDEQFF. CDR3 nucleotides: TGTGCCAGTAGTATAGTCGGGGGATTGAAGACGGATGAGCAGTTCTTC.

This chain uses TRBV11-1 with TRBJ1-3, with 7 positions matching TRBD1. CDR1 is SGHAT and CDR2 is FQDESV in the germline V gene (reference sequence). V dropped 5 bases and J dropped 4; count of bases not matched to a gene: 11. This CDR3 has 16 residues. The CDR3 DNA is TGTGCCAGCAGCCTTTGGCGGCAGGGGGTGGGAAACACCATATATTTT. This translates into CASSLWRQGVGNTIYF.

This chain connects TRBV6-5 to TRBJ2-7, with no clear D. The CDR3 has 10 residues. The V and J ends lost 5 bases and 6 bases respectively, with 5 bases between them. Germline-derived CDR1 and CDR2 are MNHEY and SVGAGI. The chain's CDR3 is CASSHAEQYF. Written as DNA, the CDR3 is TGTGCCAGCAGTCACGCCGAGCAGTACTTC.